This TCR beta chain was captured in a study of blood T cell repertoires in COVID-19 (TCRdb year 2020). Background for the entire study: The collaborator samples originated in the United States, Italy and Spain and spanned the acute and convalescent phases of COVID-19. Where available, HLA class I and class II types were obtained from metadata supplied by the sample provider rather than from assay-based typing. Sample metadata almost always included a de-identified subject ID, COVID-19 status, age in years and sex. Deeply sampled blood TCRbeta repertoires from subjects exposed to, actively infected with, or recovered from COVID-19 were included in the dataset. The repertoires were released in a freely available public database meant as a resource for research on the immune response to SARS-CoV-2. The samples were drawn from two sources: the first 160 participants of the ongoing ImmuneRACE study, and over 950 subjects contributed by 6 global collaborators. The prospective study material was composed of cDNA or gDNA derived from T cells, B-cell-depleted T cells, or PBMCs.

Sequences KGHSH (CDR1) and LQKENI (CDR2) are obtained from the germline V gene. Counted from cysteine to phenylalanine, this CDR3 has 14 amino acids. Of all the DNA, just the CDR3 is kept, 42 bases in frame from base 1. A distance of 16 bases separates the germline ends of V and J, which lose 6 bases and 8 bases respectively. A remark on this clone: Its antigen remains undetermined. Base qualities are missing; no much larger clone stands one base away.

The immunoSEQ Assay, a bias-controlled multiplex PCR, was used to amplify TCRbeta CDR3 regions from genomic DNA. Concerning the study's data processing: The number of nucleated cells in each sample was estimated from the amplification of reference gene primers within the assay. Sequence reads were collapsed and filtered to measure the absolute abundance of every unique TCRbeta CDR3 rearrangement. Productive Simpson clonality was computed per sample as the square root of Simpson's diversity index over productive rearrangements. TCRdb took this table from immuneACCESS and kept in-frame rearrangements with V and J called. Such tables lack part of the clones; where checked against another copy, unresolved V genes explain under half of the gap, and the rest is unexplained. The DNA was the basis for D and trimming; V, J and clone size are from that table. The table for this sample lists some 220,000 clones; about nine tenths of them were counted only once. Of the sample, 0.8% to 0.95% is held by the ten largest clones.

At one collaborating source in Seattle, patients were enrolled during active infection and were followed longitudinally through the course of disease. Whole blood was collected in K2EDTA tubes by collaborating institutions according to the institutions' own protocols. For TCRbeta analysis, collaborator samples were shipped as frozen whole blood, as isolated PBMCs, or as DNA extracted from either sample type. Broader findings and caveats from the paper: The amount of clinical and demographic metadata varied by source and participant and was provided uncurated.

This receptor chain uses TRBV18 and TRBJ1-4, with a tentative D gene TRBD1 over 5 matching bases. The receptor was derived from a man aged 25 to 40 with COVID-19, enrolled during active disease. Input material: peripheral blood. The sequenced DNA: TGTGCCAGCTCCCTTTCAATTTGGGGCGAAAAACTGTTTTTT. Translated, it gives CASSLSIWGEKLFF. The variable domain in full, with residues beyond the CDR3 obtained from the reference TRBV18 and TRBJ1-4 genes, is NAGVMQNPRHLVRRRGQEARLRCSPMKGHSHVYWYRQLPEEGLKFMVYLQKENIIDESGMPKERFSAEFPKEGPSILRIQQVVRGDSAAYFCASSLSIWGEKLFFGSGTQLSVL.